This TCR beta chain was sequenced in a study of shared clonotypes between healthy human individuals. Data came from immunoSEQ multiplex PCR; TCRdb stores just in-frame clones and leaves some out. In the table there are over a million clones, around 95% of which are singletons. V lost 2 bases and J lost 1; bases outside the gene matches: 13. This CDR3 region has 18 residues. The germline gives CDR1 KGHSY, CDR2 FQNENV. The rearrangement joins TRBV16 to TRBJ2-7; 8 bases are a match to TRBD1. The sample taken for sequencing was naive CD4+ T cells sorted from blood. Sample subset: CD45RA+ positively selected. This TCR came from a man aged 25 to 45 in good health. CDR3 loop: CASSQIQGLGTGSYEQYF. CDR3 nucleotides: TGTGCCAGCAGCCAAATCCAGGGCCTCGGGACAGGTTCCTACGAGCAGTACTTC.